A single sample is the source of the 28 T cell receptor beta chains below, sequenced in a study of blood T cell repertoires in COVID-19. The data were produced by immunoSEQ multiplex PCR, yet TCRdb's version contains in-frame clones alone and is incomplete. The table lists approximately 180,000 clones, about 80% of them singletons. Sequenced sample: peripheral blood. The receptor set was obtained from a woman in her 70s with acute or convalescent COVID-19.

The genes are TRBV20-1 and TRBJ2-3; D uncertain. The length of the CDR3 is 11 residues. Trimming removed 8 bases at V and 4 bases at J, with 10 bases between. Per germline, CDR1 DFQATT and CDR2 SNEGSKA (reference sequence). CDR3 loop: CSPSGPDTQYF. Here the CDR3 DNA reads TGCAGTCCCTCTGGGCCAGATACGCAGTATTTT.

The chain recombines TRBV6-4 with TRBJ1-5; the D gene is possibly TRBD1 (5 bases). This CDR3 spans 13 amino acids. V was trimmed by 3 bases and J by 7 bases, leaving 10 bases between them. The germline V gene encodes CDR1 MRHNA and CDR2 SNTAGT. The chain's CDR3 is CASSEGANQPQHF. The CDR3 nucleotides are TGTGCCAGCAGTGAAGGGGCGAACCAGCCCCAGCATTTT.

The chain joins TRBV28 to TRBJ1-5; TRBD1 matches 8 bases. Germline V lookup: CDR1 MDHEN, CDR2 SYDVKM. This CDR3 comprises 14 residues. The V gene end was trimmed by 5 bases and the J gene end by 7 bases; junction bases not matched to a gene: 7. CDR3 DNA sequence: TGTGCCAGCAGTCCAGGGGGCGCGCGGCAGCCCCAGCATTTT. Its protein is CASSPGGARQPQHF.

The CDR3 sequence: CASSINGVNYGYTF. CDR3 DNA: TGTGCCAGTAGTATTAACGGAGTTAACTATGGCTACACCTTC. The chain employs TRBV19 and TRBJ1-2, with D unresolved. The CDR3 contains 14 residues. Germline CDR1 is LNHDA and CDR2 is SQIVND (reference sequence). With 3 bases removed from V and 1 base from J, the gap between germline ends came to 9 bases.

The J gene is TRBJ2-2, the V gene TRBV13, with a weak D call TRBD1 (6 bases). CDR1 and CDR2 from the germline V gene are PRHDT and FYEKMQ (reference sequence). Trimming took 1 base from V and 4 from J, leaving 10 bases between them. This CDR3 is 15 amino acids long. DNA for the CDR3: TGTGCCAGCAGCTTAGTAGGCAGGGGCACCGGGGAGCTGTTTTTT. Its translation: CASSLVGRGTGELFF.

V usage is TRBV6-5 and J usage is TRBJ2-3, with a possible D match to TRBD2 (6 bases). This CDR3 spans 13 amino acids. Germline V gene sequence: CDR1 MNHEY, CDR2 SVGAGI. V was clipped by 8 bases and J by 1 base, with 10 bases between them. CDR3 sequence: CASLSSGTDTQYF. The CDR3 bases are TGTGCCAGCCTATCTAGCGGCACAGATACGCAGTATTTT.

This chain uses TRBV19 with TRBJ1-2; 9 bases align to TRBD1. The V gene's germline CDR1 is LNHDA and CDR2 SQIVND (reference sequence). This CDR3 has 15 amino acids. The V gene end was trimmed by 5 bases and the J gene end by 5 bases; junction bases not matched to a gene: 9. CDR3 nucleotide sequence: TGTGCCAGTAGTTCAGGGGACAGGGCCATTTATGGCTACACCTTC. Protein sequence: CASSSGDRAIYGYTF.

V and J are TRBV5-1 and TRBJ1-1; no reliable D call. Germline assignment: CDR1 SGHRS and CDR2 YFSETQ. The CDR3 extends over 14 amino acids. Trimming cost V 5 bases and J 3 bases, with 14 bases left between them. This chain's CDR3 is CASSPAGRDTEAFF. CDR3 in DNA: TGCGCCAGCAGTCCCGCAGGAAGAGACACTGAAGCTTTCTTT.

This clone was observed a handful of times. For the CDR3, the DNA is TGTGCCAGCAGCACTAGCCGCAATGAGCAGTTCTTC. Translating gives CASSTSRNEQFF. The rearrangement joins TRBV7-9 to TRBJ2-1; a possible D gene is TRBD2 (6 bases). Trimming took 5 bases from V and 6 from J, leaving 8 bases between them. The CDR3 contains 12 residues. Per the germline V gene, CDR1 is SEHNR and CDR2 is FQNEAQ (reference sequence).

CDR3 nucleotide sequence: TGTGCCCGACCCCCCAGGGCAGACCAGGAAAAACTGTTTTTT. Protein sequence: CARPPRADQEKLFF. This chain uses TRBV5-4 with TRBJ1-4, with D possibly matching TRBD1 (5 bases). Between the trimmed V and J ends, which lost 10 bases and 8 bases, there was a span of 21 bases. The CDR3 extends over 14 amino acids. Germline V gene sequence: CDR1 SGHNT, CDR2 YYREEE (reference sequence).

The chain carries TRBV6-5 and TRBJ1-5; perhaps TRBD1 as D (6 bases). CDR3 length: 15 residues. Germline CDR1 reads MNHEY; CDR2 reads SVGAGI. V shed 8 bases and J shed 1 base, with 15 bases lying between them. Here the CDR3 DNA reads TGTGCCAGCCGGCTTCAGGGGATGAGCAATCAGCCCCAGCATTTT. This encodes CASRLQGMSNQPQHF.

This sequence joins TRBV9 and TRBJ1-1; D call uncertain. V shed 4 bases and J shed 3 bases, with 13 bases lying between them. The CDR3 contains 14 residues. CDR1 and CDR2 (germline): SGDLS, YYNGEE. As DNA, the CDR3 is TGTGCCAGCAGCTACGCTGCCGGGGACACTGAAGCTTTCTTT. Translation gives CASSYAAGDTEAFF.

The genes are TRBV13 and TRBJ1-5; no clear D gene. The length of the CDR3 is 15 residues. V was clipped by 5 bases and J by 3 bases, with 14 bases between them. Germline lookup yields CDR1 PRHDT and CDR2 FYEKMQ (reference sequence). CDR3 sequence reads: CASSPSETFNQPQHF. In nucleotides, the CDR3 is TGTGCCAGCAGCCCGTCAGAGACTTTCAATCAGCCCCAGCATTTT.

This clone was detected once. V and J are TRBV7-3 and TRBJ1-3; TRBD1 agrees at 7 bases. The germline V gene encodes CDR1 SGHTA and CDR2 FQGTGA. The CDR3 has 16 amino acids. V shed 6 bases, J shed 0 bases, and the junction held 8 bases outside the gene matches. CDR3 sequence reads: CASSWDRSYSGNTIYF. The CDR3 DNA reads TGTGCCAGCAGTTGGGACAGAAGCTACTCTGGAAACACCATATATTTT.

There are a few counts of this clone. The genes are TRBV3-1 (or the pseudogene TRBV3-2) and TRBJ2-7; no firm D call. The CDR3 sequence is 13 residues long. V dropped 1 base and J dropped 4 bases, with 8 bases sitting between them. Per germline, CDR1 LGHDT and CDR2 YNNKEL (reference sequence). Here the CDR3 reads CASSQGPSYEQYF. Written as DNA, the CDR3 is TGTGCCAGCAGCCAAGGGCCCTCGTACGAGCAGTACTTC.

This clone was counted between two and nine times. This sequence joins TRBV3-1 (or the pseudogene TRBV3-2) and TRBJ2-2; D is perhaps TRBD2 (5 bases). The length of the CDR3 is 14 residues. V gave up 4 bases and J gave up 4 bases, with 10 bases separating them. CDR1 and CDR2 (germline): LGHDT, YNNKEL (reference sequence). CDR3 sequence reads: CASSPTRSTGELFF. The CDR3 DNA is TGTGCCAGCAGCCCTACTAGGTCCACCGGGGAGCTGTTTTTT.

V and J are TRBV27 and TRBJ1-6; 9 bases line up with TRBD1. The CDR3 contains 14 residues. Germline V lookup: CDR1 MNHEY, CDR2 SMNVEV (reference sequence). With 11 bases clipped from V and 9 bases from J, the junction kept 11 bases outside the gene matches. The CDR3 spells CASQGAKWSSPLHF. As DNA, the CDR3 is TGTGCCTCACAGGGGGCAAAGTGGAGTTCACCCCTCCACTTT.

V gene TRBV30 combines with J gene TRBJ1-1; D is perhaps TRBD1 (6 bases). Germline CDR1 reads GTSNPN; CDR2 reads SVGIG (reference sequence). This CDR3 is built from 13 residues. Trimming took 1 base from V and 8 from J, leaving 14 bases between them. CDR3: CAWSAQGIVEAFF. Here the CDR3 DNA reads TGTGCCTGGAGTGCACAGGGAATCGTCGAAGCTTTCTTT.

The chain joins TRBV2 to TRBJ2-2; D is possibly TRBD1 (6 bases). This CDR3 comprises 16 residues. V was clipped by 6 bases and J by 1 base, with 15 bases between them. Germline values: CDR1 SNHLY, CDR2 FYNNEI. CDR3 DNA sequence: TGTGCCAGCAGGGGACACAGGGCGGAGAACACCGGGGAGCTGTTTTTT. Protein product: CASRGHRAENTGELFF.

This sequence joins TRBV28 and TRBJ2-2; D gene unclear. Per germline, CDR1 MDHEN and CDR2 SYDVKM. There are 14 residues in the CDR3. V was trimmed by 3 bases and J by 0 bases, leaving 5 bases between them. As DNA, the CDR3 is TGTGCCAGCAGTTTGTTATCGAACACCGGGGAGCTGTTTTTT. This sequence encodes CASSLLSNTGELFF.

This clone was recorded once. The J gene is TRBJ1-2, the V gene TRBV4-3; tentative D call: TRBD1 (5 bases). Germline V gene data show CDR1 as LGHNA and CDR2 as YSLEER. The CDR3 runs 13 residues. Between the trimmed V and J ends, which lost 1 base and 8 bases, there was a span of 11 bases. CDR3 sequence (DNA): TGCGCCAGCAGCCAAGGCAGGGAGGACGGCTACACCTTC. Translated, it gives CASSQGREDGYTF.

The chain uses TRBV15 and TRBJ1-2; D call uncertain. V dropped 0 bases and J dropped 1 base, with 6 bases sitting between them. The CDR3 is 14 amino acids. Germline CDR1 is LNHNV and CDR2 is YYDKDF (reference sequence). The CDR3 DNA reads as TGTGCCACCAGCAGAGACCCCAGTAACTATGGCTACACCTTC. Its protein product is CATSRDPSNYGYTF. The whole variable domain, remainder taken from reference TRBV15 and TRBJ1-2, is DAMVIQNPRYQVTQFGKPVTLSCSQTLNHNVMYWYQQKSSQAPKLLFHYYDKDFNNEADTPDNFQSRRPNTSFCFLDIRSPGLGDTAMYLCATSRDPSNYGYTFGSGTRLTVV.

The V call is TRBV5-6, the J call TRBJ2-7; perhaps TRBD2 as D (6 bases). This CDR3 is built from 14 residues. CDR1 and CDR2 (germline): SGHDT, YYEEEE. Trimming removed 0 bases from V and 6 bases from J, with 13 bases in between. The CDR3 reads CASSLGGLQGEQYF. CDR3 sequence (DNA): TGTGCCAGCAGCTTGGGGGGACTTCAGGGCGAGCAGTACTTC. Based on the CDR3 plus reference TRBV5-6 and TRBJ2-7, the full variable domain is DAGVTQSPTHLIKTRGQQVTLRCSPKSGHDTVSWYQQALGQGPQFIFQYYEEEERQRGNFPDRFSGHQFPNYSSELNVNALLLGDSALYLCASSLGGLQGEQYFGPGTRLTVT.

The chain has TRBV7-2 and TRBJ1-1, with D possibly matching TRBD1 (6 bases). This CDR3 has 13 amino acids. The germline V and J ends were trimmed by 5 bases and 12 bases, with 19 bases remaining between them. Germline CDR1 reads SGHTA; CDR2 reads FQGNSA. Here the CDR3 DNA reads TGTGCCAGCAGCCAGGGGAAGGGGAGTACGACTTTCTTT. Translating gives CASSQGKGSTTFF. Filled out from reference TRBV7-2 and TRBJ1-1, the complete variable domain reads GAGVSQSPSNKVTEKGKDVELRCDPISGHTALYWYRQSLGQGLEFLIYFQGNSAPDKSGLPSDRFSAERTGGSVSTLTIQRTQQEDSAVYLCASSQGKGSTTFFGQGTRLTVV.

J is TRBJ2-7 and V is TRBV9, with D possibly TRBD1 on 6 matching bases. The V gene's germline CDR1 is SGDLS and CDR2 YYNGEE. Trimming pared 4 bases from V and 2 bases from J, leaving 16 bases between. The CDR3 loop spans 15 amino acids. The DNA for the CDR3 is TGTGCCAGCAGCTCCTCCGACAGGAACCCCTACGAGCAGTACTTC. It is translated as CASSSSDRNPYEQYF.

The genes are TRBV5-1 and TRBJ2-2, with 7 bases identical to TRBD2. Germline values: CDR1 SGHRS, CDR2 YFSETQ. V lost 4 bases and J lost 6; bases outside the gene matches: 6. This CDR3 contains 14 residues. The CDR3 spells CASSLLTSAGELFF. CDR3 sequence (DNA): TGCGCCAGCAGCCTCCTAACTAGCGCCGGGGAGCTGTTTTTT.

The chain joins TRBV4-2 to TRBJ1-1, with 9 bases lining up with TRBD1. With V trimmed by 0 bases and J by 1 base, 9 bases remained unmatched. Germline V gives CDR1 LGHNA, CDR2 YNFKEQ. There are 18 residues in the CDR3. CDR3 amino acids: CASSQDHRGLFRNTEAFF. CDR3 DNA: TGTGCCAGCAGCCAAGATCACAGGGGGCTTTTCCGGAACACTGAAGCTTTCTTT.

The table lists this clone with a count of one. V is TRBV6-2 or TRBV6-3 and J is TRBJ2-3; 7 nucleotides align to TRBD1. J lost 1 base, V lost 1 base, and 2 bases had no gene match. The CDR3 is made up of 15 amino acids. CDR1 MNHEY and CDR2 SVGEGT come from the germline V gene. CDR3 nucleotide sequence: TGTGCCAGCAGTTACTACGACAGGGGCACAGATACGCAGTATTTT. This codes for CASSYYDRGTDTQYF.